This TCR beta chain comes out of a study of CD8+ T cells in alopecia areata. The CDR3 totals 12 residues. Trimming removed 2 bases from V and 0 bases from J, with 4 bases in between. Germline loops: CDR1 GTSNPN, CDR2 SVGIG (reference sequence). Reverse transcription of extracted RNA yielded cDNA, which provided the sequencing template. Sequencing used immunoSEQ multiplex PCR; TCRdb keeps in-frame clones, though not all of them. Here the sample spans approximately 200,000 clones, about 60% being singletons. Sample treatment: oral pan-JAK inhibitor, 5-10 mg twice daily. The sequence was obtained from a human donor with alopecia areata. The starting material was CD4+ T cells sorted from blood, obtained at week 4, from a patient treated with tofacitinib. The J gene is TRBJ1-2, the V gene TRBV30; D is undetermined. CDR3 nucleotide sequence: TGTGCCTGGAGTTGGACTAACTATGGCTACACCTTC. This sequence encodes CAWSWTNYGYTF.